Listed here are 21 T cell receptor beta chains from one sample, sequenced in a study of identifying expanded T cells in peripheral blood. TCRdb's table, derived via immunoSEQ multiplex PCR, lists solely in-frame clones and lacks some. Of roughly 100,000 clones in the sample, roughly 90% are singletons; the top ten hold about 17%. Specimen: blood. The receptor source for this set is a person aged 18-69 years in good health.

The chain uses TRBV10-3 and TRBJ2-7; TRBD1 aligns across 8 bases. The germline V gene encodes CDR1 ENHRY and CDR2 SYGVKD. CDR3 length equals 13 residues. V was clipped by 7 bases and J by 5 bases; unmatched bases: 7. The CDR3 coding sequence is TGTGCCATCACTACAGGACAGGGCGACGAGCAGTACTTC. It codes for CAITTGQGDEQYF.

This clone was counted a few times. V usage is TRBV6-6 and J usage is TRBJ1-1; D call uncertain. Germline loops: CDR1 MNHNY, CDR2 SVGAGI (reference sequence). Trimming left V 4 bases short and J 4 bases short, with 13 bases between. The CDR3 runs 14 residues. CDR3 residues: CASSSLKGVTEAFF. In DNA, the CDR3 is TGTGCCAGCAGTTCCCTTAAGGGTGTCACTGAAGCTTTCTTT.

The rearrangement uses TRBV18 and TRBJ1-1; D ambiguous. The CDR3 has 12 residues. V shed 3 bases and J shed 7 bases, with 9 bases lying between them. CDR1 is KGHSH, CDR2 LQKENI, per germline. CDR3 sequence reads: CASSPVSSEAFF. The CDR3 nucleotides are TGTGCCAGCTCACCTGTTTCAAGTGAAGCTTTCTTT.

The rearrangement uses TRBV11-1 and TRBJ1-1; 8 bases are a match to TRBD1. This CDR3 is 14 amino acids long. Germline values: CDR1 SGHAT, CDR2 FQDESV (reference sequence). The J segment lost 5 bases and the V segment lost 3 bases, leaving 5 bases of the junction unmatched. CDR3 sequence reads: CASSFRGRRTEAFF. The CDR3 region has the DNA TGTGCCAGCAGCTTCAGGGGGCGCCGGACTGAAGCTTTCTTT.

The genes are TRBV6-5 and TRBJ2-7, with 13 bases fitting TRBD2. Unmatched junction bases numbered 10, after V lost 5 bases and J lost 9 bases. This CDR3 comprises 15 residues. Germline-derived CDR1 and CDR2 are MNHEY and SVGAGI. DNA of the CDR3: TGTGCCAGCAGTAACCCCCGGACTAGCGGGGGCGGGCAGTACTTC. Residues: CASSNPRTSGGGQYF.

V and J are TRBV21-1 and TRBJ1-1. TRBV21-1 counts as a pseudogene. The CDR3 contains 12 residues. The DNA for the CDR3 is TGTGCCAGCAGCAAAGATTACACTGAAGCTTTCTTT. Translated: CASSKDYTEAFF.

This chain joins TRBV11-2 and TRBJ2-3; D unclear. CDR3 length equals 14 residues. Trimming cost V 1 base and J 0 bases, with 5 bases left between them. Germline lookup yields CDR1 SGHAT and CDR2 FQNNGV. The CDR3 sequence is CASSLVASTDTQYF. The DNA for the CDR3 is TGTGCCAGCAGCTTAGTAGCTAGCACAGATACGCAGTATTTT.

Written as DNA, the CDR3 is TGTGCCAGCAGCTTAGACAGGGGAGATACGCAGTATTTT. Protein: CASSLDRGDTQYF. V gene TRBV7-9 combines with J gene TRBJ2-3; TRBD1 agrees at 7 bases. The V segment lost 1 base and the J segment 5 bases; nucleotides outside the gene matches: 0. CDR1 and CDR2 (germline): SEHNR, FQNEAQ (reference sequence). The length of the CDR3 is 13 residues.

V and J are TRBV19 and TRBJ2-7; 9 nucleotides match TRBD1. With V trimmed by 3 bases and J by 4 bases, 4 bases remained unmatched. CDR1 is LNHDA and CDR2 is SQIVND in the germline V gene (reference sequence). This CDR3 contains 14 residues. DNA of the CDR3: TGTGCCAGTAGTATTGGACAGGGGTGGTACGAGCAGTACTTC. Translating it yields CASSIGQGWYEQYF.

CDR3 protein: CASTPGGIDTQYF. CDR3 in DNA: TGTGCCAGCACCCCGGGGGGAATAGATACGCAGTATTTT. This chain joins TRBV5-4 and TRBJ2-3; 7 nucleotides line up with TRBD2. The CDR3 contains 13 residues. The V gene end was trimmed by 6 bases and the J gene end by 5 bases; junction bases not matched to a gene: 6. Germline lookup yields CDR1 SGHNT and CDR2 YYREEE (reference sequence).

The J gene is TRBJ1-5, the V gene TRBV28, with D hard to call. The ends were cut back, 4 bases at V and 5 bases at J, with 6 bases in the middle. The CDR3 contains 12 residues. The germline V gene has CDR1 MDHEN and CDR2 SYDVKM. In nucleotides, the CDR3 is TGTGCCAGCAGTTATTCCGATCAGCCCCAGCATTTT. Amino acid sequence: CASSYSDQPQHF.

V gene TRBV15 combines with J gene TRBJ1-6, with TRBD1 as a possible D gene (6 bases). Trimming shortened V by 0 bases and J by 6 bases, and 9 bases separated the two germline ends. The CDR3 contains 15 residues. The germline gives CDR1 LNHNV, CDR2 YYDKDF (reference sequence). As DNA, the CDR3 is TGTGCCACCAGCAGAGATACAGGGTCTAATTCACCCCTCCACTTT. Amino acids: CATSRDTGSNSPLHF.

The chain carries TRBV11-3 and TRBJ2-3; 8 bases are a match to TRBD1. The CDR3 length is 15 residues. After removal of 4 bases from V and 3 bases from J, the junction contained 6 bases not matched to a gene. CDR1 SGHNT and CDR2 YENEEA come from the germline V gene. Written as DNA, the CDR3 is TGTGCCAGCAGCTCCGGACAGGGTCAGACAGATACGCAGTATTTT. This translates into CASSSGQGQTDTQYF. The complete variable domain, with remaining parts taken from reference TRBV11-3 and TRBJ2-3, reads EAGVVQSPRYKIIEKKQPVAFWCNPISGHNTLYWYLQNLGQGPELLIRYENEEAVDDSQLPKDRFSAERLKGVDSTLKIQPAELGDSAVYLCASSSGQGQTDTQYFGPGTRLTVL.

This chain links TRBV4-3 with TRBJ1-3; TRBD1 aligns across 9 bases. The V and J ends lost 0 bases and 2 bases, in that order; junction bases with no gene match: 8. Per germline, CDR1 LGHNA and CDR2 YSLEER. This CDR3 has 18 residues. CDR3 protein: CASSQDPVGQGPGNTIYF. In DNA, the CDR3 is TGCGCCAGCAGCCAAGACCCCGTGGGACAGGGCCCTGGAAACACCATATATTTT.

The chain employs TRBV6-5 and TRBJ2-1; 7 positions match TRBD1. CDR3 length equals 14 residues. V was pared by 7 bases and J by 4 bases, with 7 bases of the junction left unmatched. CDR1 and CDR2 (germline): MNHEY, SVGAGI. The CDR3 bases are TGTGCCAGCACCACCGGGGACAGTTACAATGAGCAGTTCTTC. Its protein product is CASTTGDSYNEQFF.

The J gene is TRBJ1-2, the V gene TRBV5-3; 9 nucleotides match TRBD1. TRBV5-3 is given ORF status, its function remaining uncertain. J lost 5 bases, V lost 4 bases, and 12 bases had no gene match. The CDR3 totals 16 residues. The CDR3 DNA reads as TGTGCCAGAAGCCCTGACAGGGGGAGGGCGGCTTATGGCTACACCTTC. This gives the protein CARSPDRGRAAYGYTF.

The chain combines TRBV5-6 with TRBJ1-5; perhaps TRBD1 as D (5 bases). CDR3 length: 17 amino acids. The germline gives CDR1 SGHDT, CDR2 YYEEEE. The V end lost 2 bases, the J end lost 0 bases, and 15 bases lay between the germline ends. DNA for the CDR3: TGTGCCAGCAGCTTAGGGTTTTCAGGGTATAGCAATCAGCCCCAGCATTTT. Translated, it gives CASSLGFSGYSNQPQHF.

This sequence joins TRBV29-1 and TRBJ1-2; D call uncertain. Trimming cost V 6 bases and J 8 bases, with 10 bases left between them. Germline-derived CDR1 and CDR2 are SQVTM and ANQGSEA. The CDR3 runs 10 residues. The CDR3 region is CSVLVEGYTF. The CDR3 DNA is TGCAGCGTCCTGGTAGAGGGCTACACCTTC. Combining the CDR3 with reference TRBV29-1 and TRBJ1-2 gives the whole variable domain SAVISQKPSRDICQRGTSLTIQCQVDSQVTMMFWYRQQPGQSLTLIATANQGSEATYESGFVIDKFPISRPNLTFSTLTVSNMSPEDSSIYLCSVLVEGYTFGSGTRLTVV.

The J gene is TRBJ2-1, the V gene TRBV27, with a weak D call TRBD1 (6 bases). The CDR3 extends over 16 amino acids. The germline V gene encodes CDR1 MNHEY and CDR2 SMNVEV (reference sequence). Trimming shortened V by 5 bases and J by 4 bases, and 18 bases separated the two germline ends. CDR3 sequence (DNA): TGTGCCAGCAGTCCCCCGAAGGGGGTCTCGTACAATGAGCAGTTCTTC. It specifies CASSPPKGVSYNEQFF.

This chain joins TRBV27 and TRBJ2-1; TRBD2 matches 10 bases. CDR1 MNHEY and CDR2 SMNVEV come from the germline V gene (reference sequence). Losses at the gene ends were 5 bases for V and 11 bases for J; bases not matched to a gene: 15. The CDR3 sequence is 16 residues long. The CDR3 DNA reads TGTGCCAGCAGTCGCCCCGATTCAGCGGGGGGGAGGAAGCAGTTCTTC. Amino acids: CASSRPDSAGGRKQFF.

This chain connects TRBV6-5 to TRBJ2-1; D tentatively reads TRBD1 or TRBD2 (5 bases each). Germline loops: CDR1 MNHEY, CDR2 SVGAGI. V dropped 2 bases and J dropped 7 bases, with 9 bases sitting between them. This CDR3 is built from 13 residues. Here the CDR3 DNA reads TGTGCCAGCAGTTACGCGTGGGGGAATGAGCAGTTCTTC. This translates into CASSYAWGNEQFF.